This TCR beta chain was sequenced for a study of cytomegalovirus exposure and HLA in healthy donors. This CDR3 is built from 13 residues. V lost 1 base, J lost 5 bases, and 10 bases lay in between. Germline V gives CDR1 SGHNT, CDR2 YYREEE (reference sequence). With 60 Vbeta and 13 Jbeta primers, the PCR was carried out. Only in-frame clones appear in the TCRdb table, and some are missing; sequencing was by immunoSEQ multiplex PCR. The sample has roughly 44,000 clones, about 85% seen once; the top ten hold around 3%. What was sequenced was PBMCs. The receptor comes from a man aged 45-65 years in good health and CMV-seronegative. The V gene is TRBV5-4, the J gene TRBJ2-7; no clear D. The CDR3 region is CASSLFLRDEQYF. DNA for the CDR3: TGTGCCAGCAGCTTGTTTTTACGGGACGAGCAGTACTTC.